The sample holds a few counts of the clone carrying this T cell receptor beta chain. Its antigen is not known. Both 60 Vbeta primers and 13 Jbeta primers went into the PCR. Sequenced by immunoSEQ multiplex PCR; TCRdb stores in-frame clones only, minus some. Counted here are fewer than 130,000 clones, 78% occurring once; the ten biggest clones make up around 1.3%. This sample was taken from a study of cytomegalovirus exposure and HLA in healthy donors. Study results and caveats: Cytomegalovirus status was reportedly diagnosed by the classifier with high sensitivity and specificity.

This CDR3 region has 16 residues. Germline-derived CDR1 and CDR2 are SGHAT and FQNNGV. With 4 bases clipped from V and 9 bases from J, the junction kept 15 bases outside the gene matches. The chain links TRBV11-2 to TRBJ2-1, with 7 bases identical to TRBD2. Sample: PBMCs. The sequence was collected from a woman aged 25 to 45 in good health and CMV-seronegative. The DNA for the CDR3 is TGTGCCAGCAGCTATACCCAAAGGGGAGGGCCGGGTGAGCAGTTCTTC. Residues: CASSYTQRGGPGEQFF. The variable domain in full, completed from reference TRBV11-2 and TRBJ2-1, reads EAGVAQSPRYKIIEKRQSVAFWCNPISGHATLYWYQQILGQGPKLLIQFQNNGVVDDSQLPKDRFSAERLKGVDSTLKIQPAKLEDSAVYLCASSYTQRGGPGEQFFGPGTRLTVL.